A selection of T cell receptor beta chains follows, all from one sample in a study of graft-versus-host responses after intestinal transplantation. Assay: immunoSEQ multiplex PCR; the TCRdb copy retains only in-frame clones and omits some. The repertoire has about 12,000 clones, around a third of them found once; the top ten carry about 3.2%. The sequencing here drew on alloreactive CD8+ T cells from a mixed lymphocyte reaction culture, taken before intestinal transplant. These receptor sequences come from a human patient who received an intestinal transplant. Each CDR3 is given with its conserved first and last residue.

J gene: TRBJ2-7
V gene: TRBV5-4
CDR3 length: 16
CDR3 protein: CASSFTEQTVPYEQYF

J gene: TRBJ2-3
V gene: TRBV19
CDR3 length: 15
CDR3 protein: CASSPTGGLGDTQYF

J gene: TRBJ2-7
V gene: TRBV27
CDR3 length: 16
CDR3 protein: CASSLSIPQGPYEQYF

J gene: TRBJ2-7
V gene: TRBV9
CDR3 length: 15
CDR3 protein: CASSVRLAGVDEQYF

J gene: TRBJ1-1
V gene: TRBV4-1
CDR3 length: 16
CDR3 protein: CASSQHSPLPNTEAFF

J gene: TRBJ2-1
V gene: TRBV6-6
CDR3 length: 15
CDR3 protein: CASSYSTGVYNEQFF

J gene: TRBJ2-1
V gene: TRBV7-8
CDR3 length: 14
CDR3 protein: CASSSTSDNNEQFF

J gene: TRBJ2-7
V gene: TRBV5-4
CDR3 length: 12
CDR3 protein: CASSPGFYEQYF

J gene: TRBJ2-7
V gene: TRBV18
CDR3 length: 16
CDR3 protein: CASSPLAGQSSYEQYF

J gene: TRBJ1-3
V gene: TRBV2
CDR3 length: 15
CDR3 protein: CASSEWESSGNTIYF

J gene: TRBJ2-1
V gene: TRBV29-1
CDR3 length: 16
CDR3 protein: CSVEDQGSVSYNEQFF

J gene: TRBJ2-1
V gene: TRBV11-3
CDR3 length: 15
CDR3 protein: CASSFTASGADEQFF

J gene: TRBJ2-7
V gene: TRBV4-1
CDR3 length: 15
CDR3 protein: CASSQAGTGAYEQYF

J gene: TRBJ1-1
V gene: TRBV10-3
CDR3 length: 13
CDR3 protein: CAITQDLNTEAFF

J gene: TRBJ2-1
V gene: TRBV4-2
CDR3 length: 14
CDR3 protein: CASSQSGGPNEQFF

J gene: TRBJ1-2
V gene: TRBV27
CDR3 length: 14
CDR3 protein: CASSSGQGPYGYTF

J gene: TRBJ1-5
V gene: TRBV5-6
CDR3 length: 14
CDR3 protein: CASRLGYGDQPQHF

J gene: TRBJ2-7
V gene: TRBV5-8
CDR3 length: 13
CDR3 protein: CASSWGTSALRDF

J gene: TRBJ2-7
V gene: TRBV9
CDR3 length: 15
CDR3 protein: CASSGGTSGRYEQYF

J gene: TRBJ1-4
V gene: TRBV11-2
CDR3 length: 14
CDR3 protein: CASSLISGGEKLFF

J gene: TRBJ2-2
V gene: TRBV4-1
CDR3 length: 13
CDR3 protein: CASSQDNTGELFF

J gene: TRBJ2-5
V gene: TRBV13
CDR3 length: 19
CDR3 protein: CASSVGLLAVGQVQETQYF

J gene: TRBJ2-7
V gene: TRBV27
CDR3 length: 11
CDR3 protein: CASSPGGEQYF

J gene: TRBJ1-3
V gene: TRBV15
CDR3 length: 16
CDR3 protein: CATSRAPRGAGNTIYF

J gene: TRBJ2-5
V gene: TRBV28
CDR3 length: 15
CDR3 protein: CASSSPGGVQETQYF

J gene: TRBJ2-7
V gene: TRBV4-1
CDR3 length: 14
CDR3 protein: CASSLGRGTYEQYF

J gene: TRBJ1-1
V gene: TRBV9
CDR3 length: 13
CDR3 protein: CASSVGGDTEAFF

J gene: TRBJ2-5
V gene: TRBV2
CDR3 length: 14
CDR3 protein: CASSSYSGSETQYF

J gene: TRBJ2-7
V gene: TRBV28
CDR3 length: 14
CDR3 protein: CASSFGGAAYEQYF

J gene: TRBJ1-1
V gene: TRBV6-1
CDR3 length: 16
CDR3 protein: CASSDCGTEGNTEAFF

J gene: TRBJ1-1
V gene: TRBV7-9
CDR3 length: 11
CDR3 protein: CASSLNAEAFF

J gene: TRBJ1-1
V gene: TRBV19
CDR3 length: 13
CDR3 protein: CASSTGGNTEAFF

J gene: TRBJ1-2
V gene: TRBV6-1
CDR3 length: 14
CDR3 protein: CASTRTGILYGYTF

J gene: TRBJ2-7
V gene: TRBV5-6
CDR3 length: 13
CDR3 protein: CASSWGTSALRDF

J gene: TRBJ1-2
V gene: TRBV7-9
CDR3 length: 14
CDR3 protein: CASSLGAGNYGYTF

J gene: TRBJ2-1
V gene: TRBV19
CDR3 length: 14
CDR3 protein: CASSPGAGYNEQFF

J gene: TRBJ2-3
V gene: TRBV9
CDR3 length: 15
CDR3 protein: CASSGGGTGTDTQYF

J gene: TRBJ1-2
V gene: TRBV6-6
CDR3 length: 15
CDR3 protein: CASRNTPRGPYGYTF

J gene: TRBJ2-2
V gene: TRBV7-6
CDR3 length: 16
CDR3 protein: CASSFRGWDHTGELFF

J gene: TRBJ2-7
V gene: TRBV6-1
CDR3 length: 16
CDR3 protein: CASSDLLRDRKHEQYF

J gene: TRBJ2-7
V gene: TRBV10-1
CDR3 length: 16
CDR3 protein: CASGSQKGRGEYEQYF

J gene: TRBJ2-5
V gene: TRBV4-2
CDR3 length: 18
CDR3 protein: CASSQDSGSAANQETQYF

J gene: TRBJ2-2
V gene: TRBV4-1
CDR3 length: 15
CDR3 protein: CASSQQGEGTGELFF

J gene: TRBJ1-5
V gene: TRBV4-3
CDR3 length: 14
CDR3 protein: CASSMIQGSQPQHF

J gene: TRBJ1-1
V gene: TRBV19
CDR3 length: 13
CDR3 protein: CASRLGEVTEAFF

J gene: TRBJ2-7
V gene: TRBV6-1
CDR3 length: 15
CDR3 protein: CAIAEVAGGAYEQYF

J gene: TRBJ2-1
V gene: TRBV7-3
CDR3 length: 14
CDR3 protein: CASEGLAGVDEQFF

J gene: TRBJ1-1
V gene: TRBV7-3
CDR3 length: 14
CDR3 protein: CASSLQGGGTEAFF

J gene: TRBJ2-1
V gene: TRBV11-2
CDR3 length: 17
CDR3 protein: CASSPNPLAATYNEQFF